One and the same sample provided the 16 T cell receptor beta chains below, sequenced in a study of Ad26.COV2.S vaccination and SARS-CoV-2 variants. Here immunoSEQ multiplex PCR was the method, and the copy in TCRdb shows in-frame clones only, minus some. The repertoire includes around 340,000 clones, approximately 86% of them detected once, and approximately 12% sits in the top ten. Stated treatment: approximately 18 received Ad26.COV2.S at low or high dose, single or two shots; roughly 5 received placebo; per-sample allocation not given. Each sample was drawn 63 days after the first injection (of vaccine or placebo). The sample consisted of peripheral blood, taken in a trial of Ad26.COV2.S vaccine versus placebo. The receptors were sampled from a person between 18 and 65 years old who received the Ad26.COV2.S COVID-19 vaccine or a placebo.

This chain connects TRBV6-1 to TRBJ2-1, with 9 bases lining up with TRBD2. V was pared by 2 bases and J by 2 bases, with 1 base of the junction left unmatched. Germline CDR1 MNHNS, CDR2 SASEGT. CDR3 length: 15 residues. The CDR3 nucleotides read TGTGCCAGCAGTGAATTAGCGGGGGCCTACAATGAGCAGTTCTTC. It is translated as CASSELAGAYNEQFF.

This clone was detected only once. The chain recombines TRBV7-9 with TRBJ1-2; 7 nucleotides match TRBD1. The V segment lost 4 bases and the J segment 0 bases; nucleotides outside the gene matches: 14. CDR1 and CDR2 from the germline V gene are SEHNR and FQNEAQ (reference sequence). The CDR3 has 18 residues. Here the CDR3 reads CASSYAGLGDRANYGYTF. The CDR3 region has the DNA TGTGCCAGCAGCTATGCCGGTTTAGGGGACAGAGCTAACTATGGCTACACCTTC.

This clone was detected only a few times. The V gene is TRBV6-6, the J gene TRBJ2-7; D is unclear. The germline V gene encodes CDR1 MNHNY and CDR2 SVGAGI (reference sequence). V lost 0 bases and J lost 2, with 11 bases in between. The CDR3 loop spans 15 amino acids. Here the CDR3 DNA reads TGTGCCAGCAGTTACTCGGAGTACAGCCCCTACGAGCAGTACTTC. Translated, it gives CASSYSEYSPYEQYF.

This clone was seen a single time. The J gene is TRBJ1-2, the V gene TRBV30, with 10 positions matching TRBD1. The CDR3 sequence is 15 residues long. Unmatched junction bases numbered 10, after V lost 2 bases and J lost 7 bases. Per germline, CDR1 GTSNPN and CDR2 SVGIG (reference sequence). The CDR3 sequence is CAWSLMGTGVSGYTF. The CDR3 coding sequence is TGTGCCTGGAGTTTGATGGGGACAGGGGTGTCTGGCTACACCTTC.

The chain employs TRBV2 and TRBJ2-7; perhaps TRBD2 as D (5 bases). The V gene lost 3 bases and the J gene lost 4 bases, with 16 bases spanning the gap. The length of the CDR3 is 15 residues. Germline V CDR1 and CDR2: SNHLY, FYNNEI. The CDR3 DNA sequence: TGTGCCAGCAGTGAGACCAGCGGAGCCCGTTACGAGCAGTACTTC. It yields the protein CASSETSGARYEQYF.

The J gene is TRBJ2-2, the V gene TRBV14; no clear D gene. Germline CDR1 is SGHDN and CDR2 is FVKESK. V was shortened by 4 bases and J by 4 bases, with 10 bases between the two germline ends. This CDR3 has 14 amino acids. DNA for the CDR3: TGTGCCAGCAGCCCAGGACCCTTCACCGGGGAGCTGTTTTTT. Encoded protein: CASSPGPFTGELFF.

The CDR3 protein is CASSLQGALYEQYF. The CDR3 DNA reads as TGTGCCAGCAGTTTACAGGGGGCCCTCTACGAGCAGTACTTC. The chain combines TRBV6-5 with TRBJ2-7; TRBD1 agrees at 9 bases. Germline loops: CDR1 MNHEY, CDR2 SVGAGI. The CDR3 totals 14 residues. V was pared by 4 bases and J by 3 bases, with 4 bases of the junction left unmatched.

As to this clone: A much larger clone sits a single nucleotide away, making a read error possible. The chain is built from TRBV10-3 and TRBJ2-2, with D maybe TRBD1 (5 bases). V lost 2 bases, J lost 1 base, and 11 bases lay in between. Germline V gives CDR1 ENHRY, CDR2 SYGVKD. The CDR3 runs to 16 residues. The CDR3 nucleotides read TGTGCCATCAGTGAGCGGCCAAGGGGGAACACCGGGGAGCTGTTTTTT. Its protein is CAISERPRGNTGELFF.

The chain couples TRBV28 to TRBJ2-1, with TRBD1 as a possible D gene (6 bases). V lost 8 bases to trimming and J lost 4 bases, with 18 bases between them. Germline V gene sequence: CDR1 MDHEN, CDR2 SYDVKM. This CDR3 comprises 15 residues. CDR3 protein: CASQGTSVTYNEQFF. CDR3 nucleotide sequence: TGTGCCAGCCAGGGGACCTCGGTGACTTACAATGAGCAGTTCTTC.

The chain uses TRBV7-9 and TRBJ2-2, with D possibly being TRBD2 (6 bases). This CDR3 contains 14 residues. V dropped 10 bases and J dropped 1 base, with 13 bases sitting between them. The germline V gene encodes CDR1 SEHNR and CDR2 FQNEAQ (reference sequence). The CDR3 nucleotides read TGTGCCACACCTCCGGGGGAGAACACCGGGGAGCTGTTTTTT. It encodes CATPPGENTGELFF.

The CDR3 region is CSVSKITLNTEAFF. The CDR3 region has the DNA TGCAGCGTCTCAAAAATAACCTTAAACACTGAAGCTTTCTTT. The chain couples TRBV29-1 to TRBJ1-1; no clear D. Germline V CDR1 and CDR2: SQVTM, ANQGSEA. The CDR3 is made up of 14 amino acids. Trimming stripped 6 bases from V and 2 bases from J, with 16 bases between.

V and J are TRBV6-5 and TRBJ1-3; 7 nucleotides agree with TRBD1. Germline trimming cut 6 bases from V and 2 bases from J; bases unmatched to any gene: 7. The CDR3 is 15 residues long. CDR1 and CDR2 (germline): MNHEY, SVGAGI. CDR3: CASSPSGTAGNTIYF. As DNA, the CDR3 is TGTGCCAGCAGCCCGTCGGGGACAGCTGGAAACACCATATATTTT.

DNA for the CDR3: TGTGCCACCACAGGGTCCAGCCACGAGCAGTACTTC. It codes for CATTGSSHEQYF. The chain combines TRBV10-3 with TRBJ2-7, with a weak D call TRBD1 (6 bases). Germline values: CDR1 ENHRY, CDR2 SYGVKD. This CDR3 has 12 residues. Trimming stripped 10 bases from V and 5 bases from J, with 15 bases between.

This clone appeared once. V and J are TRBV28 and TRBJ1-4, with D possibly TRBD1 on 5 matching bases. V was trimmed by 5 bases and J by 4 bases, leaving 26 bases between them. Germline CDR1 reads MDHEN; CDR2 reads SYDVKM. CDR3 length: 19 residues. CDR3 region: CASSPFIGALYIYNEKLFF. The CDR3 coding sequence is TGTGCCAGCAGTCCCTTTATTGGGGCGTTGTATATCTATAATGAAAAACTGTTTTTT.

This chain joins TRBV5-1 and TRBJ2-1, with 8 bases identical to TRBD2. Germline loops: CDR1 SGHRS, CDR2 YFSETQ. V shed 4 bases and J 4 bases; nucleotides not matched to a gene: 7. The CDR3 spans 15 residues. CDR3 DNA: TGCGCCAGCAGCCATACTAGCGGACATTACAATGAGCAGTTCTTC. Translation: CASSHTSGHYNEQFF.

This clone has a single count. The genes are TRBV9 and TRBJ2-7, with D possibly TRBD1 on 6 matching bases. The CDR3 contains 15 residues. The germline V gene encodes CDR1 SGDLS and CDR2 YYNGEE. The V end lost 0 bases, the J end lost 6 bases, and 16 bases lay between the germline ends. CDR3 loop: CASSVVGRGPTEQYF. Here the CDR3 DNA reads TGTGCCAGCAGCGTAGTAGGCAGGGGCCCCACCGAGCAGTACTTC.